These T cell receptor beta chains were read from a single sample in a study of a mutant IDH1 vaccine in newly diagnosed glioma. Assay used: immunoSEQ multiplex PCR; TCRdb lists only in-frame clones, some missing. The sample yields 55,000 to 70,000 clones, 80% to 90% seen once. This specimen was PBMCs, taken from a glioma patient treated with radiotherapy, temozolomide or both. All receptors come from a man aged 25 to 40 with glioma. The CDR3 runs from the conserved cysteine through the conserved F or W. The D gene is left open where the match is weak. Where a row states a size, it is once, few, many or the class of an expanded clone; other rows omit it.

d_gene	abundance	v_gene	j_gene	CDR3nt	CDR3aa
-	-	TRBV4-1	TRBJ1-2	TGCGCCAGCAGCCAAGAAAGGCGGGCCTATGGCTACACCTTC	CASSQERRAYGYTF
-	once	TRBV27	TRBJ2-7	TGTGCCAGCAGTCCCCAGGGGATCGCGTACGAGCAGTACTTC	CASSPQGIAYEQYF
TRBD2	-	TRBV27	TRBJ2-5	TGTGCCAGCAGTTTATATCCTGCCGGGGGGGAGACCCAGTACTTC	CASSLYPAGGETQYF
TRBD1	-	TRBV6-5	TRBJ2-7	TGTGCCAGCAGGATGGACAGGGCACCCTACGAGCAGTACTTC	CASRMDRAPYEQYF
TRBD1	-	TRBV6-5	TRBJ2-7	TGTGCCACACGGTCAGACAGGGGTTACGAGCAGTACTTC	CATRSDRGYEQYF
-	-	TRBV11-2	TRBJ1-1	TGTGCCAGCAGCTTGGGTAAAGAGGGGAACAGGACTGAAGCTTTCTTT	CASSLGKEGNRTEAFF
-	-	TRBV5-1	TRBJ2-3	TGCGCCAGCAGCTTACAGGGAAGGCCCAGCACAGATACGCAGTATTTT	CASSLQGRPSTDTQYF
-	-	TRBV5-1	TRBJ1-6	TGCGCCAGCAGCTTGTCAGGAGACAATTCACCCCTCCACTTT	CASSLSGDNSPLHF
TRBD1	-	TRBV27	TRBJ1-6	TGTGCCAGCAGTTTCCACCGACAGGGGAATAATTCACCCCTCCACTTT	CASSFHRQGNNSPLHF
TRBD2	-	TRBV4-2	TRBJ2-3	TGTGCCAGCAGCCACCGGGGGGGCGGGGACACAGATACGCAGTATTTT	CASSHRGGGDTDTQYF
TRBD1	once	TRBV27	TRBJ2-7	TGTGCCAGCAGGGTTGACAGGGGTTCCTCCGAGCAGTACTTC	CASRVDRGSSEQYF
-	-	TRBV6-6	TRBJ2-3	TGTGCCAGCAGTCTGACCAACCCGGTGACAGATACGCAGTATTTT	CASSLTNPVTDTQYF
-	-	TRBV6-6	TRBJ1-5	TGTGCCACACAGGGTCCCAATCAGCCCCAGCATTTT	CATQGPNQPQHF
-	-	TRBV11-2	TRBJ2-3	TGTGCCAGCAGCCCGCGCCTTGGGGGCACAGATACGCAGTATTTT	CASSPRLGGTDTQYF
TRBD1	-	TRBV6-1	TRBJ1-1	TGTGCCAGCCAAAGAATCACAGGGGACACTGAAGCTTTCTTT	CASQRITGDTEAFF
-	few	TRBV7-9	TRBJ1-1	TGTGCCAGCAGCTTACACCAGGGGAGGACTGAAGCTTTCTTT	CASSLHQGRTEAFF
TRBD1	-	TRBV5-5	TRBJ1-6	TGTGCCAGCAGCTCCTTACACAGGGGGAACTCACCCCTCCACTTT	CASSSLHRGNSPLHF
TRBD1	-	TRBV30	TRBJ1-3	TGTGCCTGGAGTGTAAGGACAGGGCCCAGCTCTGGAAACACCATATATTTT	CAWSVRTGPSSGNTIYF
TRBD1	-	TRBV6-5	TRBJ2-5	TGTGCCAGCAGTTACATCTCGACAGGGCACCAAGAGACCCAGTACTTC	CASSYISTGHQETQYF
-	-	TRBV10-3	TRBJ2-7	TGTGCCATCATGGGGAACTTCTTGGGGGTCGGGAACGAGCAGTACTTC	CAIMGNFLGVGNEQYF
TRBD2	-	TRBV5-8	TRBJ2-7	TGTGCCAGCAGCTTTCAAGCGGGGAGGCGAGCCTACGAGCAGTACTTC	CASSFQAGRRAYEQYF
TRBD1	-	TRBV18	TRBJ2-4	TGTGCCAGCTCTTATTCAGGGGGAAACATTCAGTACTTC	CASSYSGGNIQYF
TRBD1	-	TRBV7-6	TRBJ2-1	TGTGCCAGCAGCTTAGAGGCAAGTGGGCCTGGGACAGGGGCGCACAATGAGCAGTTCTTC	CASSLEASGPGTGAHNEQFF
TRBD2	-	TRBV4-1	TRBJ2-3	TGCGCCAGCAGCCAGGGACTAGCGGGAATAACTAGCACAGATACGCAGTATTTT	CASSQGLAGITSTDTQYF
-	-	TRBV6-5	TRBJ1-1	TGTGCCAGCAAGAAGACGGGCACTGAAGCTTTCTTT	CASKKTGTEAFF
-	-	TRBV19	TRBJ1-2	TGTGCCAGTAGTCCCCTGGGGGGGATGGGTGGCTACACCTTC	CASSPLGGMGGYTF
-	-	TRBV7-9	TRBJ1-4	TGTGCCAGCAGCCCAGGAGTGGGATACGAAAAACTGTTTTTT	CASSPGVGYEKLFF
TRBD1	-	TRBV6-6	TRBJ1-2	TGTGCCAGCAGTGACGACAGGGTTTCGGATGGCTACACCTTC	CASSDDRVSDGYTF